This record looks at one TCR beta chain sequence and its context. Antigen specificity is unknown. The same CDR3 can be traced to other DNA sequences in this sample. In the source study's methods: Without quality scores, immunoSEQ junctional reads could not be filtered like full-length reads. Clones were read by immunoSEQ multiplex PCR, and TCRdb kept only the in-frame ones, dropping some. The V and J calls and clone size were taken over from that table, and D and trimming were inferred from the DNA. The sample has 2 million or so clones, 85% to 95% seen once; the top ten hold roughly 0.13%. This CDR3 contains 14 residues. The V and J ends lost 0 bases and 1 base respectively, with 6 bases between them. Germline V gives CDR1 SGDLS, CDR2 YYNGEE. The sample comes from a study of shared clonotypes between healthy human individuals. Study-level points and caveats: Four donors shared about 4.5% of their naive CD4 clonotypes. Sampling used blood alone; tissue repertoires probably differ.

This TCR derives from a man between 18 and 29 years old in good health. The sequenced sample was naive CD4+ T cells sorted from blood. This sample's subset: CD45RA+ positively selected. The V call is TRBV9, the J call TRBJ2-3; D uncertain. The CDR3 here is CASSVGQGTDTQYF. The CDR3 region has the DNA TGTGCCAGCAGCGTAGGGCAGGGCACAGATACGCAGTATTTT.